There are a few counts of the clone carrying this T cell receptor beta chain. What it recognizes is unknown. The V and J ends lost 6 bases and 0 bases respectively, with 12 bases between them. The CDR3 runs 15 residues. Using its own MiXCR run on the 5' RACE reads, TCRdb lists one record per CDR3 protein. The repertoire has 250,000 to 300,000 distinct CDR3 sequences, around 8% of them found once; the top ten carry around a fifth. This sample is drawn from a study of T-cell memory formation after mild COVID-19. Study details: The TCR clusters were mostly specific to one donor.

Notes on the study in general: Clones contracting day 15 to 85 were balanced CD4/CD8; later expanders leaned CD4+. Some responding clones appeared in pre-infection memory, suggesting cross-reactive memory joined.

This clonotype originated in a man aged 18 to 30 who had mild COVID-19 (a few samples of this study predate the infection). Cell type and time point are not known. Input material: PBMCs or a T cell subset sorted from them (not recorded which). The chain joins TRBV12-3 or TRBV12-4 to TRBJ1-5; weak D call: TRBD1 (6 bases). The CDR3: CASRLTGSSNQPQHF. The CDR3 nucleotides are TGTGCCAGCAGACTAACAGGGTCTAGCAATCAGCCCCAGCATTTT.